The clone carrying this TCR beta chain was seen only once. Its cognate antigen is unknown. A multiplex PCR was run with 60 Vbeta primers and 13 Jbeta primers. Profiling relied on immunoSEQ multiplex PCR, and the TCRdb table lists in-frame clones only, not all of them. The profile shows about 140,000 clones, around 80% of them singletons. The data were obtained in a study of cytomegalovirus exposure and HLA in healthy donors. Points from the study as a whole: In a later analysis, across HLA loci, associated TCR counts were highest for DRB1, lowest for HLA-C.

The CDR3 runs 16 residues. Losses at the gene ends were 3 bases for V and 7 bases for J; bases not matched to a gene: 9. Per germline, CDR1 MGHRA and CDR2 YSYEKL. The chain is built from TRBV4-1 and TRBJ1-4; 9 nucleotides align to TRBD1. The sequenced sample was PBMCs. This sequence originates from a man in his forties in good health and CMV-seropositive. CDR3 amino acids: CASSQVATGGLEKLFF. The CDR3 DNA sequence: TGCGCCAGCAGCCAGGTTGCCACAGGGGGCCTTGAAAAACTGTTTTTT.